This T cell receptor (beta chain) was sequenced during a study of T cell changes during pregnancy in multiple sclerosis. V shed 3 bases and J shed 0 bases, with 11 bases lying between them. This CDR3 is built from 15 residues. Germline V CDR1 and CDR2: SGHAT, FQNNGV. The protocol was immunoSEQ multiplex PCR, while the TCRdb copy is restricted to in-frame clones and leaves out a portion. The repertoire holds roughly 93,000 clones, with around 90% as singletons. This clone was detected once. This chain uses TRBV11-2 with TRBJ1-1; D call uncertain. The specimen comprised peripheral blood, sampled before pregnancy. This TCR derives from a female donor with multiple sclerosis, enrolled in a pregnancy study. The CDR3 coding sequence is TGTGCCAGCAGCTTCAGACAATCTTTGAACACTGAAGCTTTCTTT. This sequence encodes CASSFRQSLNTEAFF.